This is a list of T cell receptor beta chains from one sample in a study of shared clonotypes between healthy human individuals. Repertoires were generated with immunoSEQ multiplex PCR, while TCRdb's copy carries only in-frame clones and drops some. The sample consists of about 690,000 clones, about nine tenths of them appearing once. Sequencing used memory CD8+ T cells from PBMCs. Receptor source: a man between 18 and 35 years old in good health. Some clones in this sample may be carry-over from other donors' samples. CDR3s include the opening cysteine and the closing phenylalanine or tryptophan. D genes are given only for firm matches. The listing skips clone size in some rows; elsewhere it reads once, few, many or a size class.

abundance,v_gene,d_gene,j_gene,CDR3nt,CDR3aa
once,TRBV7-6,-,TRBJ2-1,TGTGCCAGCAGCTTAGTGACCAGCGGCAATGAGCAGTTCTTC,CASSLVTSGNEQFF
-,TRBV29-1,TRBD2,TRBJ2-3,TGCAGCGTTGGGCTAGCGGGGGTTTCAGATACGCAGTATTTT,CSVGLAGVSDTQYF
few,TRBV6-4,TRBD2,TRBJ2-1,TGTGCCAGCAGTGTCGCAGCGGGAGGGGATGAGCAGTTCTTC,CASSVAAGGDEQFF
-,TRBV11-2,TRBD2,TRBJ2-3,TGTGCCAGCAGCCCCGGGACTAGCGTGTCCACAGATACGCAGTATTTT,CASSPGTSVSTDTQYF
-,TRBV10-3,TRBD2,TRBJ2-7,TGTGCCATCAGGACTTCTAGCGGAAGATACGAGCAGTACTTC,CAIRTSSGRYEQYF
-,TRBV29-1,-,TRBJ2-1,TGCAGCGCCGTTGCAGGGGACTACAATGAGCAGTTCTTC,CSAVAGDYNEQFF
-,TRBV7-6,-,TRBJ1-1,TGTGCCAGCAGCTTAGGTCCGGCACTGAACACTGAAGCTTTCTTT,CASSLGPALNTEAFF
-,TRBV5-6,-,TRBJ1-2,TGTGCCAGCAGCTTGGCCGTCTCTATTCCAGACCGGGATGGCTACACCTTC,CASSLAVSIPDRDGYTF
-,TRBV2,-,TRBJ2-7,TGTGCCAGCAGTTTCCGGACCGCAGGGGAGGCGTTATACGAGCAGTACTTC,CASSFRTAGEALYEQYF
-,TRBV4-1,-,TRBJ2-3,TGCGCCAGCAGCCAAGTAATAGGGGAAGATACGCAGTATTTT,CASSQVIGEDTQYF
-,TRBV9,-,TRBJ1-2,TGTGCCAGCAGCGTAGATCCCGGTAGGATCAACTATGGCTACACCTTC,CASSVDPGRINYGYTF
-,TRBV9,-,TRBJ2-7,TGTGCCAGCAGCACAGGACCGACCCACTCCTACGAGCAGTACTTC,CASSTGPTHSYEQYF
-,TRBV28,-,TRBJ1-1,TGTGCCAGCAGGCTGACTGCATCCACTGAAGCTTTCTTT,CASRLTASTEAFF
-,TRBV4-3,TRBD2,TRBJ2-1,TGCGCCAGCAGCCCCTCACCCGATAGCGGGAGTCGCTCCTACAATGAGCAGTTCTTC,CASSPSPDSGSRSYNEQFF
-,TRBV2,-,TRBJ2-1,TGTGCCAGCAGTGAAGACTTCCGTGAGCAGTTCTTC,CASSEDFREQFF
-,TRBV5-1,-,TRBJ1-1,TGCGCCAGCAGCCCGGGGGGAATCGGGGCTGAAGCTTTCTTT,CASSPGGIGAEAFF
-,TRBV30,-,TRBJ2-3,TGTGCCTGGAGTGTAGATTCTGCTTCTAGCACAGATACGCAGTATTTT,CAWSVDSASSTDTQYF
-,TRBV7-3,TRBD1,TRBJ2-2,TGTGCCAGCAGCTCCCGACAGGGGGCGCAACCCGGGGAGCTGTTTTTT,CASSSRQGAQPGELFF
-,TRBV5-4,TRBD1,TRBJ2-7,TGTGCCAGCAGCCCCTGGGACAGGGGAGGAATAAGAGAGCAGTACTTC,CASSPWDRGGIREQYF
once,TRBV28,-,TRBJ2-7,TGTGCCAGCAGTTTACTTAAGTACGAGCAGTACTTC,CASSLLKYEQYF
once,TRBV4-2,TRBD2,TRBJ2-1,TGTGCCAGCAGCCAAGAGAGGGCTAGCGGGATAGCCTACAATGAGCAGTTCTTC,CASSQERASGIAYNEQFF
-,TRBV28,-,TRBJ2-5,TGTGCCAGCAGTTTCAGAGCGGCCCAAGAGACCCAGTACTTC,CASSFRAAQETQYF
-,TRBV27,TRBD1,TRBJ1-1,TGTGCCAGCAGCCTCGGGACAGGTTACACTGAAGCTTTCTTT,CASSLGTGYTEAFF
-,TRBV19,-,TRBJ2-6,TGTGCCAGTAGCCCGTGGATTTCTGGGGCCAACGTCCTGACTTTC,CASSPWISGANVLTF
-,TRBV6-5,-,TRBJ2-2,TGTGCCAGCAGTTTCGGGACGCCAGGGGAGCTGTTTTTT,CASSFGTPGELFF
-,TRBV25-1,TRBD1,TRBJ2-7,TGTGCCAGCAGAGACAGGGGCGCGGGCTACGAGCAGTACTTC,CASRDRGAGYEQYF
-,TRBV6-5,-,TRBJ2-3,TGTGCCACCCAGTTCGGGGTGGAGGCAGGAGATACGCAGTATTTT,CATQFGVEAGDTQYF
-,TRBV5-1,-,TRBJ1-1,TGCGCCACCAAGGGAGGAGGGGGAAACACTGAAGCTTTCTTT,CATKGGGGNTEAFF
-,TRBV6-5,-,TRBJ1-1,TGTGCCAGCACCTGGGGCTTGGGCACTGAAGCTTTCTTT,CASTWGLGTEAFF
once,TRBV28,TRBD2,TRBJ2-1,TGTGCCAGCAGTGCCCTAGGACTAGGCTACAATGAGCAGTTCTTC,CASSALGLGYNEQFF
-,TRBV5-1,TRBD2,TRBJ2-3,TGCGCCAGCGGCTTGACTAGCGGAAACTTAGATACGCAGTATTTT,CASGLTSGNLDTQYF
once,TRBV7-9,-,TRBJ2-4,TGTGCCAGCAGCTTTAGAGAGGGAGAAGGGGACATTCAGTACTTC,CASSFREGEGDIQYF
once,TRBV11-2,-,TRBJ2-7,TGTGCCAGCAGCTTTTCGGCTCTTAAGGCCCACGAGCAGTACTTC,CASSFSALKAHEQYF